These T cell receptor beta chains were read from a single sample in a study of T-cell reconstitution after alpha-beta-depleted transplantation in children. TCRdb re-called the PCR reads with MiXCR, one entry per CDR3 protein. The sample includes nearly 550,000 distinct CDR3 sequences, approximately 20% of them seen just once. The sample was PBMCs from the stem cell graft donor, taken from the stem cell graft. The source is a human donor who donated a stem cell graft to a child with acute lymphoblastic leukemia. CDR3s include the opening cysteine and the closing phenylalanine or tryptophan. D genes are given only for firm matches. Rows may omit the clone size; those that give it use once, few, many or a size class.

d_call | clone_size | j_call | v_call | cdr3_nt | cdr3_aa
. | few | TRBJ2-3 | TRBV30 | TGTGCCTGGAGCGGAGGGTTGAGCACAGATACGCAGTATTTT | CAWSGGLSTDTQYF
TRBD2 | . | TRBJ2-7 | TRBV20-1 | TGCAGTGCTAGAGATCCCCAGCGGGACTACGAGCAGTACTTC | CSARDPQRDYEQYF
. | . | TRBJ2-7 | TRBV29-1 | TGCAGCGTCCAATCACAGGGCCGCGAGCAGTACTTC | CSVQSQGREQYF
. | few | TRBJ2-3 | TRBV12-3/TRBV12-4 | TGTGCCAGCAGCAAACACCAGACAGGCCGGCGGCACACAGATACGCAGTATTTT | CASSKHQTGRRHTDTQYF
TRBD2 | . | TRBJ2-1 | TRBV3-1 | TGTGCCAGCAGCCCGAGGACTAGCGGGATTGGGAATGAGCAGTTCTTC | CASSPRTSGIGNEQFF
. | few | TRBJ2-2 | TRBV29-1 | TGCAGCGTTAATCGTCAAACCGGGGAGCTGTTTTTT | CSVNRQTGELFF
. | few | TRBJ2-7 | TRBV4-2 | TGTGCCAGCAGCCAAACAGGAATCTCCTACGAGCAGTACTTC | CASSQTGISYEQYF
TRBD2 | few | TRBJ2-1 | TRBV29-1 | TGCAGCCATGTCGACGGGGGGAGCAATGAGCAGTTCTTC | CSHVDGGSNEQFF
TRBD2 | . | TRBJ2-1 | TRBV5-1 | TGCGCCAGCAGCTTGGATATTAGCGGGGGGGATGAGCAGTTCTTC | CASSLDISGGDEQFF
. | . | TRBJ2-1 | TRBV5-6 | TGTGCCAGCAGCCTCCGATCGGGCAGCTGGAACAATGAGCAGTTCTTC | CASSLRSGSWNNEQFF
. | few | TRBJ2-7 | TRBV12-3/TRBV12-4 | TGTGCCAGTCAAGCCCGCGGGACAACCTACGAGCAGTACTTC | CASQARGTTYEQYF
. | . | TRBJ2-1 | TRBV20-1 | TGCAGTGCTGTAAATTGGGGGGATCAGCAGTTCTTC | CSAVNWGDQQFF
. | few | TRBJ1-1 | TRBV18 | TGTGCCAGCTCACCGACCGGGACGGACCTTGAAGCTTTCTTT | CASSPTGTDLEAFF
TRBD1 | . | TRBJ2-5 | TRBV4-1 | TGCGCCAGCAGCCAATCGACAGGGAACCAAGAGACCCAGTACTTC | CASSQSTGNQETQYF
. | few | TRBJ2-2 | TRBV7-3 | TGTGCCAGCAGCTTAATGCGGGGAACGGGCACCGGGGAGCTGTTTTTT | CASSLMRGTGTGELFF
. | . | TRBJ1-4 | TRBV5-1 | TGCGCCAGCAGCCCGGAGTCGAACCCAACTAATGAAAAACTGTTTTTT | CASSPESNPTNEKLFF
. | . | TRBJ1-1 | TRBV5-1 | TGCGCCAGCAGCTTGGAGGGCCCTGGGGTGAACACTGAAGCTTTCTTT | CASSLEGPGVNTEAFF
TRBD2 | . | TRBJ2-7 | TRBV18 | TGTGCCAGCTCCCCTGGGACTAGCTCCCGCGAGCAGTACTTC | CASSPGTSSREQYF
. | . | TRBJ2-3 | TRBV5-1 | TGCGCCAGCAGCTTGGATCTTGAACGGAGACGCACAGATACGCAGTATTTT | CASSLDLERRRTDTQYF
TRBD1 | . | TRBJ1-2 | TRBV12-3/TRBV12-4 | TGTGCCAGCAGCAACCCGACAGGGGGCGATTATGGCTACACCTTC | CASSNPTGGDYGYTF
. | . | TRBJ1-2 | TRBV7-9 | TGTGCCAGCAGCTTAGCGCTGGGAGTAGCTAACTATGGCTACACCTTC | CASSLALGVANYGYTF
. | . | TRBJ1-2 | TRBV6-5 | TGTGCCAGCAGTTACAATCCCATTGGGGGGAATGGCTACACCTTC | CASSYNPIGGNGYTF
. | . | TRBJ1-1 | TRBV5-1 | TGCGCCAGCAGCTTTTGGCAGGGCAATGAAGCTTTCTTT | CASSFWQGNEAFF
TRBD1 | . | TRBJ1-2 | TRBV20-1 | TGCTGTGCCCCACCCTCCCTGAGGGTCAGGGGGGATGGCTACACCTTC | CCAPPSLRVRGDGYTF
TRBD1 | . | TRBJ1-1 | TRBV27 | TGTGCCAGCAGTTCGCCGACAGGGGGGAGGACTGAAGCTTTCTTT | CASSSPTGGRTEAFF